The sequence of this T cell receptor beta chain was determined in a study of early T cells in non-severe SARS-CoV-2 infection. For the study at large: Alpha and beta chains were unpaired, from unsorted whole-blood bulk RNA.

Study observations and caveats: Anti-spike CD8 responses were favored by VDJdb matching, which missed private and CD4 specificities.

TCRdb analysed the 5' RACE reads with MiXCR anew, one entry per CDR3 protein. The sample records roughly 97,000 distinct CDR3 sequences, roughly 9.6% being singletons. Many counts were recorded for this clonotype. Its cognate antigen is unknown. Deletions cut 0 bases from V and 1 base from J, with 3 bases between. The CDR3 is 13 amino acids. Germline assignment: CDR1 MNHEY and CDR2 SMNVEV (reference sequence). This rearrangement joins TRBV27 to TRBJ1-1; no clear D. The sample here was whole blood, taken at baseline. The receptor comes from an adult who was a healthcare worker with PCR-confirmed SARS-CoV-2 infection or an uninfected control (not recorded which). CDR3 in DNA: TGTGCCAGCAGTTTATCGAGGAACACTGAAGCTTTCTTT. It specifies CASSLSRNTEAFF.